The 10 T cell receptor beta chains below all came from one sample that was sequenced in a study of radiation and T cells in renal cell carcinoma. Profiled with immunoSEQ multiplex PCR; TCRdb holds only in-frame clones, not every one. The data show tens of thousands of clones, about four fifths seen once. The sample's time point: baseline pretreatment blood. Treatment specified: 15 Gy SBRT to primary tumor, nephrectomy 4 weeks later. The sample was blood, taken from a patient whose treatment included radiotherapy and nephrectomy. The receptors originated from a man aged 55 to 70 with renal cell carcinoma.

This sequence joins TRBV15 and TRBJ2-2; D remains ambiguous. The CDR3 is 16 residues long. Per the germline V gene, CDR1 is LNHNV and CDR2 is YYDKDF (reference sequence). Trimming removed 3 bases from V and 0 bases from J, with 11 bases in between. CDR3 nucleotide sequence: TGTGCCACCAGCAGGAAGAAGGCGCCGAACACCGGGGAGCTGTTTTTT. Amino acids: CATSRKKAPNTGELFF.

As DNA, the CDR3 is TGTGCCAGTAGTATACCGGGAGGGCCCAGCACAGATACGCAGTATTTT. It translates to CASSIPGGPSTDTQYF. This chain uses TRBV19 with TRBJ2-3, with 8 bases fitting TRBD2. The J segment lost 0 bases and the V segment lost 2 bases, leaving 4 bases of the junction unmatched. The CDR3 length is 16 residues. Germline V lookup: CDR1 LNHDA, CDR2 SQIVND (reference sequence).

The chain combines TRBV5-4 with TRBJ1-2, with TRBD1 matching 9 bases. The CDR3 length is 13 residues. V lost 4 bases and J lost 8; bases outside the gene matches: 6. CDR1 SGHNT and CDR2 YYREEE come from the germline V gene (reference sequence). The CDR3 DNA sequence: TGTGCCAGCAGCAGCTCGACAGGGGGAGGCTACACCTTC. Protein: CASSSSTGGGYTF.

The chain uses TRBV11-2 and TRBJ1-5, with 7 bases that match TRBD1. CDR1 is SGHAT, CDR2 FQNNGV, per germline. CDR3 length: 14 residues. After removal of 5 bases from V and 4 bases from J, the junction contained 5 bases not matched to a gene. The CDR3 DNA reads TGTGCCAGCAGCCAAGGGACAGCTAATCAGCCCCAGCATTTT. This translates into CASSQGTANQPQHF.

The gene calls are TRBV9 and TRBJ2-3; the D gene is possibly TRBD2 (5 bases). The CDR3 length is 18 residues. The germline V gene has CDR1 SGDLS and CDR2 YYNGEE. V was pared by 3 bases and J by 2 bases, with 22 bases between. The CDR3 sequence is CASSETPLLGSITDTQYF. The DNA of the CDR3 is TGTGCCAGCAGCGAGACCCCTCTACTAGGTTCTATCACAGATACGCAGTATTTT.

This chain uses TRBV4-1 with TRBJ2-7; TRBD1 is a possible D gene (6 bases). Germline-derived CDR1 and CDR2 are MGHRA and YSYEKL. CDR3 size: 14 residues. Trimming removed 5 bases at V and 3 bases at J, with 14 bases between. The CDR3 nucleotides are TGCGCCAGCAGCAAGCCGGGACAAAACTACGAGCAGTACTTC. It specifies CASSKPGQNYEQYF.

The rearrangement uses TRBV5-1 and TRBJ1-1; 7 bases match TRBD1. V lost 2 bases to trimming and J lost 9 bases; unmatched junction nucleotides: 4. Per the germline V gene, CDR1 is SGHRS and CDR2 is YFSETQ. The CDR3 extends over 12 amino acids. The CDR3 protein is CASSLRQGQAFF. For the CDR3, the DNA is TGCGCCAGCAGCTTAAGACAGGGACAAGCTTTCTTT.

The chain joins TRBV10-3 to TRBJ2-2; possibly TRBD1 or TRBD2 for D (6 bases each). V was shortened by 4 bases and J by 1 base, with 10 bases between the two germline ends. The CDR3 is 15 amino acids. Germline lookup yields CDR1 ENHRY and CDR2 SYGVKD. The CDR3: CAISGGAKNTGELFF. CDR3 coding DNA: TGTGCCATCAGTGGGGGGGCCAAGAACACCGGGGAGCTGTTTTTT.

The chain has TRBV9 and TRBJ2-1, with unresolved D. Trimming took off 0 bases at V and 0 bases at J, with 7 bases between the two ends. The CDR3 totals 15 residues. Germline lookup yields CDR1 SGDLS and CDR2 YYNGEE. CDR3 bases: TGTGCCAGCAGCGTAGCCGACGTCTCCTACAATGAGCAGTTCTTC. Translated, it gives CASSVADVSYNEQFF.

The genes are TRBV28 and TRBJ2-1; the D call may be TRBD1 or TRBD2 (5 bases each). The CDR3 has 12 residues. The V gene's germline CDR1 is MDHEN and CDR2 SYDVKM. The germline V and J ends were trimmed by 4 bases and 7 bases, with 8 bases remaining between them. CDR3 DNA: TGTGCCAGCAGTTGGGGGAGTAATGAGCAGTTCTTC. Its translation: CASSWGSNEQFF.